Presented here are 5 T cell receptor beta chains from one specimen sequenced in a study of Ad26.COV2.S vaccination and SARS-CoV-2 variants. Described treatment: some 20 received Ad26.COV2.S at low or high dose, single or two shots; about 5 received placebo; per-sample allocation not given. The samples date from day 63 after the first vaccine or placebo injection. Some clones are missing from TCRdb's copy, which holds only in-frame ones; the method was immunoSEQ multiplex PCR. The repertoire holds roughly 700,000 clones, 89% seen once, with approximately 1.5% in the top ten. The input for sequencing was peripheral blood, taken in a trial of Ad26.COV2.S vaccine versus placebo. The receptors were gathered from a person between 18 and 65 years old who received the Ad26.COV2.S COVID-19 vaccine or a placebo.

This clone was seen just once. The chain is built from TRBV7-8 and TRBJ2-1; 7 nucleotides agree with TRBD2. J lost 2 bases, V lost 2 bases, and 0 bases had no gene match. Germline V gives CDR1 SGHVS, CDR2 FQNEAQ. This CDR3 has 14 amino acids. Written as DNA, the CDR3 is TGTGCCAGCAGCTTACGGGGGGCCTACAATGAGCAGTTCTTC. Encoded protein: CASSLRGAYNEQFF.

The CDR3 spells CSASGGINEQFF. CDR3 nucleotides: TGCAGTGCTAGTGGGGGTATCAATGAGCAGTTCTTC. The chain uses TRBV20-1 and TRBJ2-1, with D perhaps assigned TRBD1 or TRBD2 (5 bases each). The germline CDR1 and CDR2 sequences are DFQATT and SNEGSKA (reference sequence). Trimming took off 3 bases at V and 6 bases at J, with 9 bases between the two ends. The CDR3 has 12 amino acids.

The chain carries TRBV15 and TRBJ1-4, with D uncertain. CDR1 is LNHNV and CDR2 is YYDKDF in the germline V gene (reference sequence). V lost 7 bases and J 8 bases, leaving 17 bases between the germline ends. This CDR3 is 14 amino acids long. The CDR3 DNA is TGTGCCACCACCAGGACCGCCTCGCGGGAAAAACTGTTTTTT. Protein: CATTRTASREKLFF.

The V gene is TRBV5-4, the J gene TRBJ2-2; D is tentatively TRBD1 or TRBD2 (6 bases each). With 1 base removed from V and 6 bases from J, the gap between germline ends came to 7 bases. Germline values: CDR1 SGHNT, CDR2 YYREEE (reference sequence). This CDR3 contains 13 residues. DNA for the CDR3: TGTGCCAGCAGCTTGAGGGGGGCCGGGGAGCTGTTTTTT. This gives the protein CASSLRGAGELFF.

V and J are TRBV18 and TRBJ1-1; D is uncertain. Trimming pared 4 bases from V and 2 bases from J, leaving 14 bases between. CDR1 and CDR2 from the germline V gene are KGHSH and LQKENI. The CDR3 runs to 15 residues. CDR3 residues: CASSQLLSGNTEAFF. The CDR3 nucleotides read TGTGCCAGCTCACAGTTACTATCTGGAAACACTGAAGCTTTCTTT.